What follows describes a single T cell receptor (beta chain). This clone is described as medium-sized (0.01 to 0.1%). Its recognized antigen is unknown. No quality values exist for individual bases; no much larger clone is one base distant. Synthetic TCR analog templates were spiked into each PCR so that absolute template abundance could be estimated from read counts. Using the immunoSEQ assay, TCRbeta CDR3 regions were amplified from genomic DNA with bias-controlled V and J gene primers. Sequencing of rearranged TCRbeta segments was done at approximately 20X coverage. In the paper's pipeline: Sequencing errors were corrected by clustering, and CDR3s were annotated against IMGT so that V, D and J genes could be assigned. Downstream analyses used only productive TCRbeta rearrangements and left out out-of-frame or stop-codon sequences. To compute clonality, Shannon entropy was normalized by the log of the number of unique productive sequences and then subtracted from one. Clones differing between time points or between blood and tumor were identified by Fisher's exact test with Benjamini-Hochberg correction at adjusted p below 0.01. Here the immuneACCESS table is served through TCRdb, limited to in-frame sequences with V and J called. Missing clones are a known gap in these copies; in checked studies unresolved V genes cover under half, and the rest lacks a known reason. V and J calls and clone size are those listed in that table; D and trimming were worked out from the DNA. The sample records around 40,000 clones, more than 85% of which are singletons. About 1.9% of the sample belongs to the ten largest clones.

This sample was taken from a study of PD-L1 blockade in urothelial cancer (TCRdb year 2017). The study in broad terms: All patients started therapy around 2014 and received atezolizumab 1,200 mg intravenously every 3 weeks. An ECOG performance status of 0 or 1 was recorded for the patients, and 0 to 3 prior chemotherapy regimens had been received by the patients. The study was an exploratory multi-omic analysis of somatic, immune and clinical correlates of response to PD-L1 blockade with atezolizumab in urothelial cancer. Blood samples were analyzed at 3 weeks after treatment start (second dose) and at 6 weeks after treatment start. Pretreatment blood TCR-seq was available for twenty-nine patients, at least one posttreatment blood collection was obtained for 25 or so patients, and tumor TCR-seq was available for 25 or so patients. Durable clinical benefit was achieved by nine patients and was not achieved by 20 patients. About 90% of the roughly 29 patients were identified as males with urothelial cancer of bladder origin, and a prior smoking history was reported by 18 of 29 patients. Pretreatment tumor samples and matched peripheral blood, collected serially before and after atezolizumab treatment, underwent TCR sequencing. Blood samples yielded a median of about 150,000 T cells and roughly 83,000 unique TCRs, with median clonality about 0.08. Durable clinical benefit was defined as progression-free survival longer than 6 months, and TCR features were also tested against progression-free and overall survival. In the same patients, pretreatment tumors underwent whole exome sequencing and RNA sequencing in addition to TCR sequencing. The research as a whole found: Small sample size (n ≈ 29) and many exploratory analyses mean the results are intended to be hypothesis-generating. Among patients with durable benefit, tumor-associated TCR clones showed greater expansion in peripheral blood 3 weeks after treatment started (n of about 20, p = 0.022). A pretreatment peripheral blood TCR clonality below the median was linked to improved progression-free and overall survival.

The cohort included 25 to 30 patients with locally advanced or metastatic urothelial carcinoma who were treated at Memorial Sloan Kettering on a trial protocol. Peripheral blood mononuclear cells were collected pretreatment and during treatment, with between 1 and 8 total time points per patient. The Qiagen DNeasy Blood extraction kit was used to purify genomic DNA from total PBMCs and tumor samples. PBMCs were collected pretreatment and during treatment, and were isolated and stored as previously described. CDR1 and CDR2, looked up from the germline V gene, are MDHEN and SYDVKM. Here V drops 3 bases and J drops 6 bases, and the junction holds 3 bases not matched to any gene. The CDR3 numbers 15 residues from cysteine through phenylalanine. Only the CDR3 region is kept as DNA, spanning 45 bases read in frame from base 1.

The chain is made from TRBV28 and TRBJ1-6; 9 bases in the middle match TRBD1. This sequence originates from a man aged 55-75 years with urothelial cancer. The source was PBMCs, collected around atezolizumab (anti-PD-L1) treatment. The CDR3 sequence is CASSLGQGGNSPLHF. Here is the DNA: TGTGCCAGCAGTTTGGGACAGGGTGGTAATTCACCCCTCCACTTT. With the rest looked up from the reference TRBV28 and TRBJ1-6 genes rather than sequenced, the full variable domain is DVKVTQSSRYLVKRTGEKVFLECVQDMDHENMFWYRQDPGLGLRLIYFSYDVKMKEKGDIPEGYSVSREKKERFSLILESASTNQTSMYLCASSLGQGGNSPLHFGNGTRLTVT.